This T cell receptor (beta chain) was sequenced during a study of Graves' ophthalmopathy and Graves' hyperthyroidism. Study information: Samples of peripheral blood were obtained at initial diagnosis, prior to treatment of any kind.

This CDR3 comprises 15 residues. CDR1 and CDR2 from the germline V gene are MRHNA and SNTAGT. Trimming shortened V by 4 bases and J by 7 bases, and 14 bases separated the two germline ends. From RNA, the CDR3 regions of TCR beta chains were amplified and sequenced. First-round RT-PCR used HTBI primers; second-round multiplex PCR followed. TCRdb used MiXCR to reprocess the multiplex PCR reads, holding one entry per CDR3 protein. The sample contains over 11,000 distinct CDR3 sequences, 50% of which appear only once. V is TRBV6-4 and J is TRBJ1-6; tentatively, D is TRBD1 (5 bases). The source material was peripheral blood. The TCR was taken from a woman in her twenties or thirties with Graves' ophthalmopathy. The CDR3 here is CASSGDGDGNSPLHF. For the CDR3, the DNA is TGTGCCAGCAGTGGGGACGGGGACGGAAATTCACCCCTCCACTTT.